The source of this T cell receptor beta chain is a study of shared clonotypes between healthy human individuals. Turning to the study itself: CD4 naive and CD4 memory each took three plates per donor, while CD8 naive took two and CD8 memory one. Whole-study results and caveats: A generally larger estimated richness was seen in naive subsets than in memory subsets.

On this clone: Its antigen is unknown.

Produced via immunoSEQ multiplex PCR; TCRdb's table is partial and in-frame only. The data contain around 1 million clones, roughly 72% of them seen just once; the ten biggest clones take up approximately 1.5%. The CDR3 sequence is 16 residues long. The germline CDR1 and CDR2 sequences are SGHNT and YYREEE (reference sequence). V shed 4 bases and J 1 base; nucleotides not matched to a gene: 5. None of the donors, who were healthy HIV-negative adults, had recently had acute infections or vaccinations. Partitioning of CD4+ cells yielded a CD45RA+ naive subset and a CD45RA-negative memory subset. The sample comprised memory CD4+ T cells sorted from blood. Subset given: CD45RA-negative fraction. The clonotype was recovered from a man younger than 30 in good health. The V and J genes are TRBV5-4 and TRBJ2-2; 9 nucleotides align to TRBD1. The CDR3 spells CASSTPGQGNTGELFF. CDR3 nucleotide sequence: TGTGCCAGCAGCACACCGGGACAGGGGAACACCGGGGAGCTGTTTTTT. Full variable domain (remainder filled in from reference TRBV5-4 and TRBJ2-2): ETGVTQSPTHLIKTRGQQVTLRCSSQSGHNTVSWYQQALGQGPQFIFQYYREEENGRGNFPPRFSGLQFPNYSSELNVNALELDDSALYLCASSTPGQGNTGELFFGEGSRLTVL.